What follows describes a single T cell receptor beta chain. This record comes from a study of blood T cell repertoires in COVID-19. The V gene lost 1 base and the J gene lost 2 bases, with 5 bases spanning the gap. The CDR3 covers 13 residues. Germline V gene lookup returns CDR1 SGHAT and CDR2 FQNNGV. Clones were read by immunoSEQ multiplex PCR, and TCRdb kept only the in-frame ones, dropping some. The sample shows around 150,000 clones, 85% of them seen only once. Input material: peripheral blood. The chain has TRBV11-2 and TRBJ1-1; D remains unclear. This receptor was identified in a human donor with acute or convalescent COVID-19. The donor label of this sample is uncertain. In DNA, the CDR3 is TGTGCCAGCAGCTTAGCCCTAAACACTGAAGCTTTCTTT. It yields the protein CASSLALNTEAFF.